The present TCR beta chain was sequenced within a study of shared clonotypes between healthy human individuals. The wider study: Per-donor plates numbered three CD4 naive, three CD4 memory, two CD8 naive and one CD8 memory. Whole-study results and caveats: Naive subsets typically showed greater estimated richness than memory subsets.

CDR3 length: 10 residues. In germline, CDR1 is LNHDA, CDR2 SQIVND (reference sequence). V lost 10 bases and J lost 6, with 7 bases in between. Worth noting for this clone: The antigen is undetermined.

Source study methods: Junction-only sequences without quality scores were provided by ImmunoSEQ, so filtering was different. The assay was immunoSEQ multiplex PCR, and TCRdb's table has in-frame clones only and misses some. That table gives V, J and clone size, and the DNA gave D and trimming. The table includes hundreds of thousands of clones, about 96% detected once. Naive CD8 cells, CD45RO-negative and positively selected for CCR7, excluded terminally differentiated effector memory CD45RA+ cells. The donor cohort consisted entirely of Caucasian adults residing in Nashville, Tennessee. This rearrangement joins TRBV19 to TRBJ2-1, with D maybe TRBD2 (5 bases). The sequencing input was naive CD8+ T cells sorted from blood. The source of this sequence is a woman aged 25 to 39 in good health. This CDR3 reads CATGVNEQFF. CDR3 nucleotides: TGTGCCACCGGGGTCAATGAGCAGTTCTTC.